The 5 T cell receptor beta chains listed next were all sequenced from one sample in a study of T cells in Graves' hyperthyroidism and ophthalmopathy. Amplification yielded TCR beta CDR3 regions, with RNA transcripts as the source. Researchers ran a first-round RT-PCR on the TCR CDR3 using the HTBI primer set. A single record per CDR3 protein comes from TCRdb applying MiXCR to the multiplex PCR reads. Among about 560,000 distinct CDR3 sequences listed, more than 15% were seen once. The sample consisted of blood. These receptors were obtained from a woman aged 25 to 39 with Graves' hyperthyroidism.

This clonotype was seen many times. The CDR3 nucleotides are TGTGCCAGCAGCTTGGACCTAGCGGGAGTTAACGAGCAGTACTTC. This translates into CASSLDLAGVNEQYF. This chain joins TRBV5-5 and TRBJ2-7, with 10 bases identical to TRBD2. Germline assignment: CDR1 SGHKS and CDR2 YYEKEE (reference sequence). This CDR3 region has 15 residues. V lost 0 bases to trimming and J lost 5 bases; unmatched junction nucleotides: 5. The whole variable domain, remainder taken from reference TRBV5-5 and TRBJ2-7, is DAGVTQSPTHLIKTRGQQVTLRCSPISGHKSVSWYQQVLGQGPQFIFQYYEKEERGRGNFPDRFSARQFPNYSSELNVNALLLGDSALYLCASSLDLAGVNEQYFGPGTRLTVT.

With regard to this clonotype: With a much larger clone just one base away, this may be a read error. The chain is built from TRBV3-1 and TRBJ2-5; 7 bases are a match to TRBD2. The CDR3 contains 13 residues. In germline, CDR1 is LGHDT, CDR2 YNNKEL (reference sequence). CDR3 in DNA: TGTGTCAGCAGCTTCGGGACTATGGAGACCCAGTACTTC. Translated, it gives CVSSFGTMETQYF.

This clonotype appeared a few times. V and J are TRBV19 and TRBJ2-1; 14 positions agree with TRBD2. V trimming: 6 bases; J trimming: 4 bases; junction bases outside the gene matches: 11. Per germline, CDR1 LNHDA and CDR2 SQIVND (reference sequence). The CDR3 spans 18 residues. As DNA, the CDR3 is TGTGCCAGTAGCCCCCTGCTAAGACTAGCGGGAGGGTACAATGAGCAGTTCTTC. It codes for CASSPLLRLAGGYNEQFF. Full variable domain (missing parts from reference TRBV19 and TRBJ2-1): DGGITQSPKYLFRKEGQNVTLSCEQNLNHDAMYWYRQDPGQGLRLIYYSQIVNDFQKGDIAEGYSVSREKKESFPLTVTSAQKNPTAFYLCASSPLLRLAGGYNEQFFGPGTRLTVL.

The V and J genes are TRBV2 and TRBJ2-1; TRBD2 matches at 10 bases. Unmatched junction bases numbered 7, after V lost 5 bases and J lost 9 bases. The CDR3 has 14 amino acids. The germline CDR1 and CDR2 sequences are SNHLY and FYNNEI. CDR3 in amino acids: CASSTSGIVLEQFF. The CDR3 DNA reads TGTGCCAGCAGTACTAGCGGGATTGTTCTTGAGCAGTTCTTC. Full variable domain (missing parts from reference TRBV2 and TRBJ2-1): EPEVTQTPSHQVTQMGQEVILRCVPISNHLYFYWYRQILGQKVEFLVSFYNNEISEKSEIFDDQFSVERPDGSNFTLKIRSTKLEDSAMYFCASSTSGIVLEQFFGPGTRLTVL.

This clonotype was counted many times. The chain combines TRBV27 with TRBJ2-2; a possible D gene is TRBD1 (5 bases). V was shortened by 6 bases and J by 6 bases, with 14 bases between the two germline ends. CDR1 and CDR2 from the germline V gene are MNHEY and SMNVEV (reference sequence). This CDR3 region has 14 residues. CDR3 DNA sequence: TGTGCCAGCAGGGACATAGAAGGATCCGGGGAGCTGTTTTTT. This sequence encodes CASRDIEGSGELFF.